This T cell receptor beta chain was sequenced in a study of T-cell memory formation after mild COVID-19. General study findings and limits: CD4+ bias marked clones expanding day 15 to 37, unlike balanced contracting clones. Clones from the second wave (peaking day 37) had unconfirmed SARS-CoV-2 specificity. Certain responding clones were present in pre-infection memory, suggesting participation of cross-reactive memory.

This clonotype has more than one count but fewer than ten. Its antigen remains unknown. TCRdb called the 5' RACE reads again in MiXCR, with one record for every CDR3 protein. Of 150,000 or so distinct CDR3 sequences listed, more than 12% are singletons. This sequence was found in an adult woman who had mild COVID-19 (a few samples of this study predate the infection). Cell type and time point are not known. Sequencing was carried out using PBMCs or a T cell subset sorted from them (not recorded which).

The CDR3 sequence: CASSQWRDSSYNEQFF. Written as DNA, the CDR3 is TGCGCCAGCAGCCAATGGCGGGACAGCTCCTACAATGAGCAGTTCTTC. The gene calls are TRBV4-3 and TRBJ2-1; weak D call: TRBD1 (7 bases). The CDR3 contains 16 residues. The germline V gene has CDR1 LGHNA and CDR2 YSLEER. The V end lost 2 bases, the J end lost 0 bases, and 11 bases lay between the germline ends.